Presented here are 15 T cell receptor beta chains from one specimen sequenced in a study of CD8+ T cells in alopecia areata. Following extraction, RNA underwent reverse transcription to cDNA, which served as the sequencing template. Clones were sequenced by immunoSEQ multiplex PCR, and TCRdb holds only the in-frame ones, with some missing. The sample gives 150,000 or so clones, 75% to 90% of which show up once; around 15% is in the top ten. The material was CD8+ T cells sorted from blood, obtained at week 0. The source of these receptors is a human donor with alopecia areata.

The genes are TRBV29-1 and TRBJ2-7, with D possibly being TRBD2 (6 bases). The V end lost 7 bases, the J end lost 7 bases, and 20 bases lay between the germline ends. Germline V CDR1 and CDR2: SQVTM, ANQGSEA. The CDR3 spans 13 residues. The CDR3 spells CSAPSPVAGEQYF. The CDR3 region has the DNA TGCAGCGCCCCAAGTCCGGTCGCGGGGGAGCAGTACTTC.

The V gene is TRBV30, the J gene TRBJ1-1, with D tentatively TRBD1 (5 bases). This CDR3 contains 15 residues. The V and J ends lost 2 bases and 0 bases respectively, with 13 bases between them. Looked up from germline, CDR1 is GTSNPN and CDR2 is SVGIG (reference sequence). The CDR3 DNA follows: TGTGCCTGGAGTATGGGGGTTGGGCTGAACACTGAAGCTTTCTTT. Its protein product is CAWSMGVGLNTEAFF.

The rearrangement uses TRBV2 and TRBJ1-5, with D hard to call. This CDR3 is built from 14 residues. The germline CDR1 and CDR2 sequences are SNHLY and FYNNEI. The V and J ends lost 6 bases and 2 bases respectively, with 11 bases between them. The CDR3 DNA reads TGTGCCAGCAGAGATTTAGGTGGCAATCAGCCCCAGCATTTT. Its translation: CASRDLGGNQPQHF.

V usage is TRBV4-1 and J usage is TRBJ1-1, with TRBD1 as a possible D gene (6 bases). Germline V lookup: CDR1 MGHRA, CDR2 YSYEKL. V gave up 4 bases and J gave up 1 base, with 7 bases separating them. This CDR3 spans 13 amino acids. The CDR3 DNA reads TGCGCCAGCAGCCCGACAGGGAACACTGAAGCTTTCTTT. It specifies CASSPTGNTEAFF.

V and J are TRBV9 and TRBJ2-3, with D perhaps TRBD1 or TRBD2 (5 bases each). The CDR3 totals 12 residues. CDR1 SGDLS and CDR2 YYNGEE come from the germline V gene. V lost 7 bases and J lost 3, with 9 bases in between. The CDR3 coding sequence is TGTGCCAGCGTGGGGGATACAGATACGCAGTATTTT. Its protein is CASVGDTDTQYF. The variable domain in full, completed from reference TRBV9 and TRBJ2-3, reads DSGVTQTPKHLITATGQRVTLRCSPRSGDLSVYWYQQSLDQGLQFLIQYYNGEERAKGNILERFSAQQFPDLHSELNLSSLELGDSALYFCASVGDTDTQYFGPGTRLTVL.

The chain uses TRBV7-9 and TRBJ1-6, with D unresolved. V was clipped by 2 bases and J by 0 bases, with 5 bases between them. The CDR3 spans 15 residues. Germline V gives CDR1 SEHNR, CDR2 FQNEAQ (reference sequence). As DNA, the CDR3 is TGTGCCAGCAGCTTAAGCCGCTCCTATAATTCACCCCTCCACTTT. Translated: CASSLSRSYNSPLHF.

There are a few counts of this clone. The chain links TRBV4-1 to TRBJ2-1; D unresolved. V lost 1 base and J 7 bases, leaving 11 bases between the germline ends. CDR3 length: 14 residues. Germline loops: CDR1 MGHRA, CDR2 YSYEKL. CDR3 sequence reads: CASSQAALSNEQFF. CDR3 nucleotides: TGCGCCAGCAGCCAAGCGGCTTTATCTAATGAGCAGTTCTTC.

The chain carries TRBV27 and TRBJ2-3, with 10 bases matching TRBD2. V lost 2 bases to trimming and J lost 2 bases; unmatched junction nucleotides: 7. Germline-derived CDR1 and CDR2 are MNHEY and SMNVEV (reference sequence). The CDR3 is 17 amino acids. CDR3 protein: CASSLSSSGGTTDTQYF. The CDR3 coding sequence is TGTGCCAGCAGTTTAAGTTCTAGCGGGGGTACCACAGATACGCAGTATTTT.

The chain recombines TRBV7-9 with TRBJ2-7, with 10 bases lining up with TRBD2. The CDR3 contains 19 residues. Germline V gives CDR1 SEHNR, CDR2 FQNEAQ (reference sequence). V was pared by 1 base and J by 2 bases, with 14 bases of the junction left unmatched. In DNA form, the CDR3 reads TGTGCCAGCAGCTTAGAACGAGAGCGGGAGGGTACGACCCCCTACGAGCAGTACTTC. Translated: CASSLEREREGTTPYEQYF. The full variable domain, rest sourced from reference TRBV7-9 and TRBJ2-7, is DTGVSQNPRHKITKRGQNVTFRCDPISEHNRLYWYRQTLGQGPEFLTYFQNEAQLEKSRLLSDRFSAERPKGSFSTLEIQRTEQGDSAMYLCASSLEREREGTTPYEQYFGPGTRLTVT.

The chain is built from TRBV6-5 and TRBJ2-1; the D gene could be TRBD1 or TRBD2 (5 bases each). This CDR3 contains 16 residues. Per the germline V gene, CDR1 is MNHEY and CDR2 is SVGAGI. Trimming pared 2 bases from V and 7 bases from J, leaving 18 bases between. The CDR3 spells CASSYQTQDWTNEQFF. The CDR3 bases are TGTGCCAGCAGTTACCAAACACAGGACTGGACGAATGAGCAGTTCTTC.

The chain recombines TRBV27 with TRBJ1-2; D is undetermined. The germline gives CDR1 MNHEY, CDR2 SMNVEV (reference sequence). Trimming shortened V by 0 bases and J by 8 bases, and 10 bases separated the two germline ends. This CDR3 has 13 residues. The CDR3 bases are TGTGCCAGCAGTTTATCGGAAGGATGGGGCTACACCTTC. This encodes CASSLSEGWGYTF.

The chain has TRBV19 and TRBJ2-7; D is tentatively TRBD1 or TRBD2 (5 bases each). From germline, CDR1 is LNHDA and CDR2 SQIVND (reference sequence). The V end was cut by 5 bases, the J end by 7 bases, with 12 bases between. The CDR3 covers 12 residues. The CDR3 loop reads CASSRDEGEQYF. The CDR3 region has the DNA TGTGCCAGTAGTCGAGATGAGGGGGAGCAGTACTTC.

The genes are TRBV27 and TRBJ2-1; D ambiguous. This CDR3 has 13 residues. V lost 3 bases, J lost 0 bases, and 3 bases lay in between. Germline V lookup: CDR1 MNHEY, CDR2 SMNVEV (reference sequence). CDR3 amino acids: CASSFSSYNEQFF. The CDR3 DNA sequence: TGTGCCAGCAGTTTTAGCTCCTACAATGAGCAGTTCTTC.

The gene calls are TRBV19 and TRBJ1-1; D unresolved. Per the germline V gene, CDR1 is LNHDA and CDR2 is SQIVND (reference sequence). The CDR3 loop spans 14 amino acids. V lost 5 bases and J lost 8, with 18 bases in between. CDR3 DNA sequence: TGTGCCAGTAGTCCCTCCCCCGACCGCACCGAAGCTTTCTTT. Translating it yields CASSPSPDRTEAFF.

The CDR3 DNA is TGTGCCAGCAGCTTAGGGGGACAGCCAGACTCCTACGAGCAGTACTTC. This gives the protein CASSLGGQPDSYEQYF. This chain joins TRBV7-9 and TRBJ2-7; TRBD1 matches 7 bases. The CDR3 has 16 residues. The V gene end was trimmed by 1 base and the J gene end by 0 bases; junction bases not matched to a gene: 6. Germline CDR1 SEHNR, CDR2 FQNEAQ (reference sequence).